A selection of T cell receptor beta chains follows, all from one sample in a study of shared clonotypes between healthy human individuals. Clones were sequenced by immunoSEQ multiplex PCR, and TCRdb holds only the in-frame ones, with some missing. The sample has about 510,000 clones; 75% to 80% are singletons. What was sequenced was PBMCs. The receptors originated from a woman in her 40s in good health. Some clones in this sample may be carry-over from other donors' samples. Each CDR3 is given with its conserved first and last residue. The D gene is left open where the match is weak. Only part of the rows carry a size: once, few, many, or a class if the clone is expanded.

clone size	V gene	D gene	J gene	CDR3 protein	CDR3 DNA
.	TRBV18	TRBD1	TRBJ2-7	CASSLQGAFEQYF	TGCGCCAGCTCACTCCAGGGGGCGTTCGAGCAGTACTTC
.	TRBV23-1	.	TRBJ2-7	CASSQSSLSYEQYF	TGCGCCAGCAGTCAATCTTCACTCTCCTACGAGCAGTACTTC
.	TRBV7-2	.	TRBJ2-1	CASSPRLGEQFF	TGTGCCAGCAGCCCCCGTCTAGGTGAGCAGTTCTTC
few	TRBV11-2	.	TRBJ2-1	CASSLVPGLNEQFF	TGTGCCAGCAGCTTAGTGCCGGGACTCAATGAGCAGTTCTTC
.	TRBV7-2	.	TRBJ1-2	CASSPGGGGYGYTF	TGTGCCAGCAGCCCCGGGGGTGGTGGCTATGGCTACACCTTC
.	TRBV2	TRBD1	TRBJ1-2	CASRNFGRGERGYTF	TGTGCCAGCAGGAACTTTGGCAGGGGGGAACGGGGCTACACCTTC
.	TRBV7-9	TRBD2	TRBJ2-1	CASSLGRSGGSSYNEQFF	TGTGCCAGCAGCTTAGGAAGAAGCGGGGGAAGCTCCTACAATGAGCAGTTCTTC
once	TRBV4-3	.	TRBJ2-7	CASSRETQDTYEQYF	TGCGCCAGCAGCCGGGAGACACAGGACACCTACGAGCAGTACTTC
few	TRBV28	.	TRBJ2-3	CASSPYGAGHTDTQYF	TGTGCCAGCAGTCCTTATGGGGCGGGGCACACAGATACGCAGTATTTT
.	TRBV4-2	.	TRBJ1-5	CASSQDGRNQPQHF	TGTGCCAGCAGCCAAGATGGGCGAAATCAGCCCCAGCATTTT
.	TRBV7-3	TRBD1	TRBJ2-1	CASSSSPGDRGNEQFF	TGTGCCAGCAGCTCATCTCCAGGGGACAGGGGGAATGAGCAGTTCTTC
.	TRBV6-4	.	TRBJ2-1	CASSRFGQPNNEQFF	TGTGCCAGCAGTAGGTTCGGACAGCCTAACAATGAGCAGTTCTTC
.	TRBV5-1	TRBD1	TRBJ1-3	CASSLGTAGNTIYF	TGCGCCAGCAGCTTAGGGACAGCTGGAAACACCATATATTTT
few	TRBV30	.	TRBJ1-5	CAWSAGPGQANQPQHF	TGTGCCTGGAGCGCCGGACCCGGACAAGCCAATCAGCCCCAGCATTTT
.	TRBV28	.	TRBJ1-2	CASSLLGDWYGYTF	TGTGCCAGCAGTTTACTCGGGGATTGGTATGGCTACACCTTC
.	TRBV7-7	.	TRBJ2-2	CASSPGVDRTTGELFF	TGTGCCAGCAGCCCGGGAGTGGACAGGACCACCGGGGAGCTGTTTTTT
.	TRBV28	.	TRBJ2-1	CASGQGGSDNEQFF	TGTGCCAGCGGACAAGGGGGTTCGGACAATGAGCAGTTCTTC
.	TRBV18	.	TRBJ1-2	CASSPLPGVNYGYTF	TGTGCCAGCTCACCCCTTCCCGGGGTTAACTATGGCTACACCTTC
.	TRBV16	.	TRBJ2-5	CASSPGGRQRLPGTQYF	TGTGCCAGCAGCCCAGGGGGGCGACAAAGACTTCCAGGGACCCAGTACTTC
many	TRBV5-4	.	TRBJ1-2	CASSFGGVPLDYGYTF	TGTGCCAGCAGCTTTGGGGGGGTCCCTCTTGACTATGGCTACACCTTC
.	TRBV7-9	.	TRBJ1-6	CASSLGPDGANSPLHF	TGTGCCAGCAGCTTAGGACCCGACGGGGCGAATTCACCCCTCCACTTT
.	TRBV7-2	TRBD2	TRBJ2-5	CASSPSSLADPQETQYF	TGTGCCAGCAGCCCCTCGTCCCTAGCGGACCCCCAAGAGACCCAGTACTTC
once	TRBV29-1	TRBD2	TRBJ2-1	CSVCLRLASNEQFF	TGCAGCGTTTGTTTGCGACTAGCGTCAAATGAGCAGTTCTTC
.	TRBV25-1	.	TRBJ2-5	CASSELRETQYF	TGTGCCAGCAGTGAATTGCGAGAGACCCAGTACTTC
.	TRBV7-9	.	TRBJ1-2	CASSLAGVRVYGYTF	TGTGCCAGCAGCTTAGCCGGGGTCCGTGTCTATGGCTACACCTTC
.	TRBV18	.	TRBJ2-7	CASSPPWRAYEQYF	TGTGCCAGCTCACCACCGTGGCGGGCGTACGAGCAGTACTTC
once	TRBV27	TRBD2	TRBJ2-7	CASSLTARPGLAVYEQYF	TGTGCCAGCAGTTTAACCGCGAGACCGGGACTAGCGGTCTACGAGCAGTACTTC
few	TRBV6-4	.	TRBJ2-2	CASSALQGNTGELFF	TGTGCCAGCAGTGCCCTACAGGGCAACACCGGGGAGCTGTTTTTT
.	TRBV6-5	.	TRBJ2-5	CASSYSRVEQTQYF	TGTGCCAGCAGTTACTCGAGAGTTGAGCAGACCCAGTACTTC
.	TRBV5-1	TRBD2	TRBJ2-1	CASSNERGTYNEQFF	TGCGCCAGCAGCAATGAGCGGGGCACCTACAATGAGCAGTTCTTC
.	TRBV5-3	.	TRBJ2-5	CARSCTAQTQYF	TGTGCCAGAAGCTGCACGGCACAGACCCAGTACTTC
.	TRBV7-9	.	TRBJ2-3	CASSPLTASDTQYF	TGTGCCAGCAGCCCTTTGACAGCCTCAGATACGCAGTATTTT
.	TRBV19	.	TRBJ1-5	CASSKPMDSRNQPQHF	TGTGCCAGTAGTAAACCGATGGACAGCCGCAATCAGCCCCAGCATTTT
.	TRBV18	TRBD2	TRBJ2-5	CASSPRETSGRNQYF	TGTGCCAGCTCACCACGGGAGACTAGCGGGAGAAACCAGTACTTC
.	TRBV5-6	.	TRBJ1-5	CASSLFRGQPQHF	TGTGCCAGCAGCTTGTTTCGGGGGCAGCCCCAGCATTTT
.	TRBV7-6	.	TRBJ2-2	CASTNTGELFF	TGTGCCAGCACTAACACCGGGGAGCTGTTTTTT
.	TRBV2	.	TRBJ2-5	CASSPRPQETQYF	TGTGCCAGCAGCCCCAGGCCCCAAGAGACCCAGTACTTC
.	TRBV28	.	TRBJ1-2	CASTTWLGYTF	TGTGCCAGCACCACGTGGTTGGGCTACACCTTC
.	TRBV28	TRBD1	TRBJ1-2	CASSPGQGVGYTF	TGTGCCAGCAGTCCAGGACAGGGGGTTGGCTACACCTTC
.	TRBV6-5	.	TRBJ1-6	CASRPEQGGNSPLHF	TGTGCCAGCAGGCCCGAACAGGGTGGTAATTCACCCCTCCACTTT
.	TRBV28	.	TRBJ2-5	CASTGNGETQYF	TGTGCCAGCACAGGGAACGGGGAGACCCAGTACTTC
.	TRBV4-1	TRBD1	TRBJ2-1	CASSSPPRTGVEQFF	TGCGCCAGCAGCTCCCCTCCCCGGACAGGGGTTGAGCAGTTCTTC
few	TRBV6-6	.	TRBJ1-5	CASSYQRAQPQHF	TGTGCCAGCAGTTACCAGAGGGCTCAGCCCCAGCATTTT
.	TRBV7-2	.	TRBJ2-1	CASRLRTGVSYNEQFF	TGTGCCAGCCGGCTTAGGACCGGAGTCTCCTACAATGAGCAGTTCTTC
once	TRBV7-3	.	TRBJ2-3	CASSLNWVLGATDTQYF	TGTGCCAGCAGCTTAAATTGGGTCCTAGGAGCAACAGATACGCAGTATTTT
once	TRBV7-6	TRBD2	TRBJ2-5	CASSPLSTSGGSRVETQYF	TGTGCCAGCAGCCCGCTGTCGACTAGCGGGGGTTCCCGGGTGGAGACCCAGTACTTC